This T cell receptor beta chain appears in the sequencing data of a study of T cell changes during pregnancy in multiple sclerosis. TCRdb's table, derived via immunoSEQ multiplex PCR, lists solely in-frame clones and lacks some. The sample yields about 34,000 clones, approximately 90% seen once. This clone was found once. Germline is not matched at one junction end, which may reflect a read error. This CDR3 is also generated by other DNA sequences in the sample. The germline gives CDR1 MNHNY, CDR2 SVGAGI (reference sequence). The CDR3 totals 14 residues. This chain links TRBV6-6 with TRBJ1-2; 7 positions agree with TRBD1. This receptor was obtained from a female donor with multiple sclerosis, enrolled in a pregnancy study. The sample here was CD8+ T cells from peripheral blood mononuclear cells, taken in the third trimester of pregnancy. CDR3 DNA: TGTGCCAGCAGGGACAGGAGTGGTAACTACGGCTACACCTTC. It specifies CASRDRSGNYGYTF.